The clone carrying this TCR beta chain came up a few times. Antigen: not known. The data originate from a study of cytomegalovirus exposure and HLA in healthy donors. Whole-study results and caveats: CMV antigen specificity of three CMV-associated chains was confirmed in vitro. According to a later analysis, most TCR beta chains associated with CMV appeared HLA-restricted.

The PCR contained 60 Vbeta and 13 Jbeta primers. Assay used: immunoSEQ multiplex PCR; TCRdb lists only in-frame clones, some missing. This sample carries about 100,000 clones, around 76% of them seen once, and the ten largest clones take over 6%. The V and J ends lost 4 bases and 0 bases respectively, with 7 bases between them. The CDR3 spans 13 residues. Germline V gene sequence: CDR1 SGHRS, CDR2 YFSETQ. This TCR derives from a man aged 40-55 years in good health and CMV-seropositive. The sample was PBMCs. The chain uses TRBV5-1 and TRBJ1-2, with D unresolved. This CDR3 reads CASSQTSNYGYTF. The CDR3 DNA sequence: TGCGCCAGCAGCCAGACTTCTAACTATGGCTACACCTTC.